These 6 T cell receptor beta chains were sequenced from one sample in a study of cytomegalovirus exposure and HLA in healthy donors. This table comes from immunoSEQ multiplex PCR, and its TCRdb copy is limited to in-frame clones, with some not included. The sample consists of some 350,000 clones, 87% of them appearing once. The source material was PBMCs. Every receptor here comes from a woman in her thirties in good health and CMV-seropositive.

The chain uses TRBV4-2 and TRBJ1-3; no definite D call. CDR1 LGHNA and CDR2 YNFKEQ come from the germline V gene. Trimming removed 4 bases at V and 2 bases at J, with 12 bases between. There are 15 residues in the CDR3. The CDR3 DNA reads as TGTGCCAGCAGCCCTAAGACTGGGACTGGAAACACCATATATTTT. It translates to CASSPKTGTGNTIYF.

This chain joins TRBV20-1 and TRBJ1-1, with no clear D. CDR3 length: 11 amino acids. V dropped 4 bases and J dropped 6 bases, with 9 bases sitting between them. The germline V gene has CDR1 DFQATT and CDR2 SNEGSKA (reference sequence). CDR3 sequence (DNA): TGCAGTGCTATTTACAGCCCTGAAGCTTTCTTT. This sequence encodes CSAIYSPEAFF.

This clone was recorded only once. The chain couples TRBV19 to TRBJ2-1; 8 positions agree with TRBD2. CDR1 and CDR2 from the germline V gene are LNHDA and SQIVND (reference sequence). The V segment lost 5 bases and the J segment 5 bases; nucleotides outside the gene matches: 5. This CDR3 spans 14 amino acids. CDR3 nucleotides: TGTGCCAGTAGTTCGCTAGCGGGTCACAATGAGCAGTTCTTC. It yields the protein CASSSLAGHNEQFF.

This CDR3 is CAWSFPGTANTEAFF. The CDR3 coding sequence is TGTGCCTGGAGTTTCCCCGGGACTGCGAACACTGAAGCTTTCTTT. The genes are TRBV30 and TRBJ1-1, with D tentatively TRBD1 (5 bases). This CDR3 is 15 amino acids long. Germline V lookup: CDR1 GTSNPN, CDR2 SVGIG (reference sequence). The ends were cut back, 2 bases at V and 1 base at J, with 14 bases in the middle.

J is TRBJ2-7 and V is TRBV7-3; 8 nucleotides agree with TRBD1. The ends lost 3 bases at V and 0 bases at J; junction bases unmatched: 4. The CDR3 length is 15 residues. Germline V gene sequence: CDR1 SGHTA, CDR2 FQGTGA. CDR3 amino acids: CASSFSGGSSYEQYF. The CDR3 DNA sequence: TGTGCCAGCAGCTTTTCAGGGGGCTCCTCCTACGAGCAGTACTTC.

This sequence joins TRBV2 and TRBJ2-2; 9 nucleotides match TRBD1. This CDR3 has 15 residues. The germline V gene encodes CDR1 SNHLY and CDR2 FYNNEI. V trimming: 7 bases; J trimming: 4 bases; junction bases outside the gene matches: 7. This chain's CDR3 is CASKRQGDLTGELFF. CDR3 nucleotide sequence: TGTGCCAGCAAACGACAGGGGGACCTCACCGGGGAGCTGTTTTTT.